This TCR beta chain was sequenced for a study of OX40 agonist ivuxolimab in advanced cancers. This CDR3 is 15 amino acids long. V lost 2 bases to trimming and J lost 7 bases; unmatched junction nucleotides: 9. CDR1 and CDR2 from the germline V gene are SGHNT and YYREEE (reference sequence). Repertoires were generated with immunoSEQ multiplex PCR, while TCRdb's copy carries only in-frame clones and drops some. This table holds about 82,000 clones, about 91% found once. The TCR sequence derives from an adult with an advanced solid tumor such as melanoma, head and neck, liver or kidney cancer. The chain recombines TRBV5-4 with TRBJ2-1, with 7 bases lining up with TRBD2. This sample comprised CD4+ or CD8+ T cells sorted from blood, obtained in a trial of the OX40 agonist ivuxolimab. The CDR3 DNA reads as TGTGCCAGCAGCTTCGGCGCAGCGGGGTTAAATGAGCAGTTCTTC. Its translation: CASSFGAAGLNEQFF.